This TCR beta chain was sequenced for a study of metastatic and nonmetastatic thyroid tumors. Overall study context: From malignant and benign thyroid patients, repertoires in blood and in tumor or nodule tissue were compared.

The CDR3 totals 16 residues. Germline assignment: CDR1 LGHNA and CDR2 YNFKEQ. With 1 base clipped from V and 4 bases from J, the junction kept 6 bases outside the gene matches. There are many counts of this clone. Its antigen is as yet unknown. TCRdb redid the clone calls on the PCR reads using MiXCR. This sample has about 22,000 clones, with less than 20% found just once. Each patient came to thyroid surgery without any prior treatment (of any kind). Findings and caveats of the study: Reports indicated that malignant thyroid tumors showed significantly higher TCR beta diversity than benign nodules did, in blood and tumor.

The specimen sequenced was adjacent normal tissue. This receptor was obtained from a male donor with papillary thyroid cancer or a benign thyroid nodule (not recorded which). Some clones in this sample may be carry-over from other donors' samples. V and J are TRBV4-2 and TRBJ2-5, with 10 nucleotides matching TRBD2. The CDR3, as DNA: TGTGCCAGCAGCCAAGGGGTAGCGGGGGGCCTAGAGACCCAGTACTTC. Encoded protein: CASSQGVAGGLETQYF.